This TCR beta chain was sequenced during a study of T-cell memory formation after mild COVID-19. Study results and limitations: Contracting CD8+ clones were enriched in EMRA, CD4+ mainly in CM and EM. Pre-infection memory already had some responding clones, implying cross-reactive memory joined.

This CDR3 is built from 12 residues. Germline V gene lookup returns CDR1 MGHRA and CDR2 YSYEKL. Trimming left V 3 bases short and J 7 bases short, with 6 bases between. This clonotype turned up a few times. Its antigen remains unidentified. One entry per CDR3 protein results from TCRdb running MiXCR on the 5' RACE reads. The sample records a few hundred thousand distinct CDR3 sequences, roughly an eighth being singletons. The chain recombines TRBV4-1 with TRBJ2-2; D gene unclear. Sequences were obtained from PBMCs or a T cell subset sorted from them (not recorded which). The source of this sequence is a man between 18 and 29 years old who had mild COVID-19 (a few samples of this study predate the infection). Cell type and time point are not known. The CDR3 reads CASSQGDGELFF. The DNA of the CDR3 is TGCGCCAGCAGCCAGGGCGACGGGGAGCTGTTTTTT.